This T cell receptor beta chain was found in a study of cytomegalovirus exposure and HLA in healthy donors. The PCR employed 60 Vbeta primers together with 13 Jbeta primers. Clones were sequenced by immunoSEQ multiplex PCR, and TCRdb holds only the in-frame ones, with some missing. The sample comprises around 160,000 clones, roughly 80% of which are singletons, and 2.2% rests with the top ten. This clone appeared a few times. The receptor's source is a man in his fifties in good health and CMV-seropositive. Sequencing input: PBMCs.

The CDR3 region is CASSILAGGPNEQFF. CDR3 nucleotide sequence: TGTGCCAGTAGTATACTAGCGGGGGGCCCCAATGAGCAGTTCTTC. The genes are TRBV19 and TRBJ2-1; TRBD2 matches 11 bases. The CDR3 is made up of 15 amino acids. After removal of 2 bases from V and 6 bases from J, the junction contained 3 bases not matched to a gene. Per the germline V gene, CDR1 is LNHDA and CDR2 is SQIVND (reference sequence).